These 25 T cell receptor beta chains were all obtained from the same sample, sequenced in a study of T cells expressing NK-cell markers. TCRdb reworked the 5' RACE reads into one entry per CDR3 protein, no DNA. Recorded for this sample: about 380,000 distinct CDR3 sequences. The sequenced sample consisted of blood T cells: a sorted CD56 or NKG2C T cell subset, CD4+ or CD8+ T cells, or bulk PBMC T cells (not recorded which). The receptors were gathered from a man aged 18-69 years in good health.

The chain has TRBV6-1 and TRBJ1-6. The CDR3 has 16 residues. Looked up from germline, CDR1 is MNHNS and CDR2 is SASEGT. The CDR3 is CASTVQSPYYNSPLHF.

The chain employs TRBV19 and TRBJ2-7; TCRdb outputs TRBD1, but without DNA this stays unchecked. From germline, CDR1 is LNHDA and CDR2 SQIVND (reference sequence). The CDR3 runs 15 residues. CDR3 amino acids: CASRDRGGSADEQYF. The complete variable domain, with remaining parts taken from reference TRBV19 and TRBJ2-7, reads DGGITQSPKYLFRKEGQNVTLSCEQNLNHDAMYWYRQDPGQGLRLIYYSQIVNDFQKGDIAEGYSVSREKKESFPLTVTSAQKNPTAFYLCASRDRGGSADEQYFGPGTRLTVT.

This chain connects TRBV12-3 or TRBV12-4 to TRBJ1-2; TCRdb's assignment of TRBD1 cannot be checked, as there is no DNA. The CDR3 covers 14 residues. The CDR3 sequence: CASGINRENYGYTF.

This chain connects TRBV12-3 or TRBV12-4 to TRBJ1-2. The CDR3 spans 11 residues. The CDR3: CASMLGAGYTF.

CDR3 region: CASSQTIPLQGQPQHF. The chain uses TRBV11-2 and TRBJ1-5; TCRdb designates TRBD1, a call that cannot be tested without DNA. Per germline, CDR1 SGHAT and CDR2 FQNNGV. The CDR3 totals 16 residues.

This chain connects TRBV12-3 or TRBV12-4 to TRBJ2-7. This CDR3 region has 15 residues. The CDR3 is CASSVTLISSYEQYF.

The chain recombines TRBV5-1 with TRBJ2-3; no DNA is available, so the TRBD1 call from TCRdb remains unchecked. The CDR3 has 15 residues. CDR1 SGHRS and CDR2 YFSETQ come from the germline V gene. The CDR3 loop is CASSSGQGWADTQYF.

The genes are TRBV2 and TRBJ1-2; the D gene TCRdb calls, TRBD1, cannot be checked with no DNA. This CDR3 is 13 amino acids long. Germline values: CDR1 SNHLY, CDR2 FYNNEI. The CDR3 sequence: CASRAEGAYGYTF.

V usage is TRBV7-9 and J usage is TRBJ2-7; as DNA is missing, the TRBD1 call by TCRdb cannot be tested. Germline loops: CDR1 SEHNR, CDR2 FQNEAQ (reference sequence). The CDR3 is made up of 16 amino acids. CDR3 sequence: CASSPLGKGASYEQYF.

This chain joins TRBV2 and TRBJ1-1. The length of the CDR3 is 15 residues. The V gene's germline CDR1 is SNHLY and CDR2 FYNNEI. This chain's CDR3 is CASSGDEKANTEAFF.

V gene TRBV2 combines with J gene TRBJ2-1; with no DNA, the TCRdb D assignment of TRBD1 cannot be verified. Germline-derived CDR1 and CDR2 are SNHLY and FYNNEI. This CDR3 contains 15 residues. The CDR3 loop is CASRDRQGRTNEQFF.

The chain employs TRBV7-2 and TRBJ1-2; lacking DNA, the TRBD1 call made by TCRdb goes unchecked. This CDR3 contains 15 residues. Germline CDR1 is SGHTA and CDR2 is FQGNSA. The CDR3 region is CASSPGLALGNGYTF. The full variable domain, completed using reference TRBV7-2 and TRBJ1-2, is GAGVSQSPSNKVTEKGKDVELRCDPISGHTALYWYRQSLGQGLEFLIYFQGNSAPDKSGLPSDRFSAERTGGSVSTLTIQRTQQEDSAVYLCASSPGLALGNGYTFGSGTRLTVV.

The rearrangement joins TRBV5-1 to TRBJ2-7; TCRdb indicates TRBD2, and absent DNA this call remains unverified. The CDR3 is 14 amino acids. Looked up from germline, CDR1 is SGHRS and CDR2 is YFSETQ. The CDR3 is CASSVLGRGGEQYF.

This chain links TRBV6-1 with TRBJ1-1; TCRdb calls TRBD1, which cannot be checked without DNA. Germline CDR1 and CDR2: MNHNS and SASEGT. The CDR3 totals 15 residues. CDR3 sequence: CASSRGPGRNTEAFF.

This CDR3 is CASSLTGPHSYEQYF. This chain uses TRBV12-3 or TRBV12-4 with TRBJ2-7; lacking DNA, the TRBD1 call made by TCRdb goes unchecked. The CDR3 totals 15 residues.

The rearrangement joins TRBV19 to TRBJ1-5; TCRdb names TRBD1, which stays unverified in the absence of DNA. Germline CDR1 and CDR2: LNHDA and SQIVND (reference sequence). The CDR3 spans 15 residues. The CDR3 loop is CASRGSWPGGQPQHF.

The CDR3: CASRGPTDTQYF. The J gene is TRBJ2-3, the V gene TRBV6-1; TCRdb returns TRBD2, unconfirmable since there is no DNA. Germline V CDR1 and CDR2: MNHNS, SASEGT. This CDR3 is 12 amino acids long.

The V and J genes are TRBV20-1 and TRBJ2-3; without DNA, the TCRdb call of TRBD1 cannot be checked. From germline, CDR1 is DFQATT and CDR2 SNEGSKA (reference sequence). This CDR3 has 13 residues. CDR3 loop: CSARTQTVYAQYF.

The genes are TRBV27 and TRBJ1-2. Looked up from germline, CDR1 is MNHEY and CDR2 is SMNVEV (reference sequence). The CDR3 runs 15 residues. The CDR3 reads CASSSTNSINYGYTF.

J is TRBJ2-3 and V is TRBV15; with no DNA, the TCRdb D assignment of TRBD2 cannot be verified. The CDR3 sequence is 15 residues long. In germline, CDR1 is LNHNV, CDR2 YYDKDF (reference sequence). CDR3 sequence: CATSKRGQRVDTQYF. The full variable domain, rest sourced from reference TRBV15 and TRBJ2-3, is DAMVIQNPRYQVTQFGKPVTLSCSQTLNHNVMYWYQQKSSQAPKLLFHYYDKDFNNEADTPDNFQSRRPNTSFCFLDIRSPGLGDTAMYLCATSKRGQRVDTQYFGPGTRLTVL.

The gene calls are TRBV20-1 and TRBJ2-1; there is no DNA to check the TCRdb D call of TRBD2. Germline V gene data show CDR1 as DFQATT and CDR2 as SNEGSKA (reference sequence). The CDR3 covers 14 residues. The CDR3 is CSALNPRGVNEQFF.

V and J are TRBV21-1 and TRBJ1-2. TRBV21-1 is tagged as a pseudogene. The CDR3 spans 14 residues. CDR3: CASSKEVRGRGYTF.

The chain employs TRBV6-1 and TRBJ1-6. Germline V gene data show CDR1 as MNHNS and CDR2 as SASEGT. CDR3 size: 13 residues. Here the CDR3 reads CASSEGIGSPLHF.

The J gene is TRBJ2-7, the V gene TRBV28. The CDR3 is made up of 12 amino acids. Germline values: CDR1 MDHEN, CDR2 SYDVKM. This CDR3 reads CASSSTRYEQYF.

The V and J genes are TRBV20-1 and TRBJ2-7; the TCRdb call, TRBD2, lacks DNA for checking. CDR3 size: 12 residues. Germline lookup yields CDR1 DFQATT and CDR2 SNEGSKA (reference sequence). CDR3 amino acids: CSPTSLTHEQYF.